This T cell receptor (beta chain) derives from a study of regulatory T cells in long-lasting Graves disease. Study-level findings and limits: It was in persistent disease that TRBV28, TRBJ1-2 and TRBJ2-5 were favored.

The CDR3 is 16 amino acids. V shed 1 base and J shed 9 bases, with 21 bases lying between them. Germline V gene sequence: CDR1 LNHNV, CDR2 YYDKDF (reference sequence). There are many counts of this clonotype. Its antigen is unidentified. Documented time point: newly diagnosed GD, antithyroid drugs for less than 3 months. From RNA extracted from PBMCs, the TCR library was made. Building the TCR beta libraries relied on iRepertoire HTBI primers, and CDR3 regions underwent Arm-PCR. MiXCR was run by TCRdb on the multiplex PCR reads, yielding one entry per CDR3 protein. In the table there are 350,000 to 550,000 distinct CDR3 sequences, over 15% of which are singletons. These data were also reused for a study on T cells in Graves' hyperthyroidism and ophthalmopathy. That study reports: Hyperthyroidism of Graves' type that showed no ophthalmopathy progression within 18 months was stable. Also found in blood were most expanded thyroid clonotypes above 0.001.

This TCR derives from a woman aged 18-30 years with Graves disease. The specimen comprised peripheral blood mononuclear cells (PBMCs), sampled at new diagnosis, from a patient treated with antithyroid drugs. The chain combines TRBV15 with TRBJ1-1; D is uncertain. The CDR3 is CATSRGVSAGEAKAFF. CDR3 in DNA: TGTGCCACCAGCAGAGGGGTATCGGCTGGAGAGGCAAAAGCTTTCTTT.